This is a list of T cell receptor beta chains from one sample in a study of T cells in Graves' hyperthyroidism and ophthalmopathy. TCRdb reanalysed the multiplex PCR reads using MiXCR and keeps one entry per CDR3 protein. The data hold 600,000 to 850,000 distinct CDR3 sequences, with roughly a sixth observed a single time. The material sequenced was blood. The receptors stem from a woman between 45 and 65 years old with Graves' hyperthyroidism that later progressed to Graves' ophthalmopathy. Each CDR3 is given with its conserved first and last residue. The order of the fields is D gene, V gene, J gene, clone size, CDR3 protein, CDR3 DNA. A D gene is named only where the DNA matches it firmly. A clone size is listed for some rows: how often the clone was seen (once, few, many), or a class if it is expanded.

d_gene: NA; v_gene: TRBV29-1; j_gene: TRBJ1-1; abundance: few; CDR3aa: CSVEHRKNTEAFF; CDR3nt: TGCAGCGTTGAACACAGGAAGAACACTGAAGCTTTCTTT
d_gene: NA; v_gene: TRBV5-1; j_gene: TRBJ2-2; abundance: NA; CDR3aa: CASSLAYDGGNTGELFF; CDR3nt: TGCGCCAGCAGCTTGGCGTATGATGGGGGGAACACCGGGGAGCTGTTTTTT
d_gene: NA; v_gene: TRBV29-1; j_gene: TRBJ1-1; abundance: few; CDR3aa: CSVERSRIRTEAFF; CDR3nt: TGCAGCGTTGAACGGTCCAGAATACGAACTGAAGCTTTCTTT
d_gene: NA; v_gene: TRBV12-3/TRBV12-4; j_gene: TRBJ2-1; abundance: few; CDR3aa: CASSFPVSPYNEQFF; CDR3nt: TGTGCCAGCAGTTTCCCGGTAAGCCCCTACAATGAGCAGTTCTTC
d_gene: TRBD2; v_gene: TRBV6-1; j_gene: TRBJ2-1; abundance: NA; CDR3aa: CASSEAQVAGGRNEQFF; CDR3nt: TGTGCCAGCAGTGAAGCGCAAGTAGCGGGGGGGCGCAATGAGCAGTTCTTC
d_gene: NA; v_gene: TRBV6-2/TRBV6-3; j_gene: TRBJ1-5; abundance: few; CDR3aa: CASTNGGAGNQPQHF; CDR3nt: TGTGCCAGCACCAACGGGGGGGCCGGCAATCAGCCCCAGCATTTT
d_gene: NA; v_gene: TRBV27; j_gene: TRBJ1-4; abundance: NA; CDR3aa: CASNRDGSSEKLFF; CDR3nt: TGTGCCAGCAACAGGGACGGTTCTAGTGAAAAACTGTTTTTT
d_gene: NA; v_gene: TRBV9; j_gene: TRBJ2-7; abundance: many; CDR3aa: CASSVNTYYEQYF; CDR3nt: TGTGCCAGCAGCGTCAACACCTACTACGAGCAGTACTTC
d_gene: NA; v_gene: TRBV3-1; j_gene: TRBJ1-1; abundance: many; CDR3aa: CASSQDWTEAFF; CDR3nt: TGTGCCAGCAGCCAAGATTGGACTGAAGCTTTCTTT
d_gene: TRBD1; v_gene: TRBV6-1; j_gene: TRBJ1-2; abundance: many; CDR3aa: CASRGQGFKLDGYTF; CDR3nt: TGTGCCAGCAGGGGACAGGGATTTAAATTGGATGGCTACACCTTC
d_gene: NA; v_gene: TRBV29-1; j_gene: TRBJ2-3; abundance: NA; CDR3aa: CSVEVTDTQYF; CDR3nt: TGCAGCGTTGAAGTGACAGATACGCAGTATTTT
d_gene: TRBD1; v_gene: TRBV5-6; j_gene: TRBJ2-1; abundance: NA; CDR3aa: CASSWTGGTANEQFF; CDR3nt: TGTGCCAGCAGCTGGACAGGGGGCACCGCGAATGAGCAGTTCTTC
d_gene: NA; v_gene: TRBV5-6; j_gene: TRBJ2-1; abundance: NA; CDR3aa: CASSSSAHFLDEQFF; CDR3nt: TGTGCCAGCAGCTCTTCCGCCCACTTTCTCGATGAGCAGTTCTTC
d_gene: NA; v_gene: TRBV6-2/TRBV6-3; j_gene: TRBJ2-3; abundance: NA; CDR3aa: CASSYTLWTTPSTDTQYF; CDR3nt: TGTGCCAGCAGTTACACGCTTTGGACTACCCCTAGCACAGATACGCAGTATTTT
d_gene: TRBD2; v_gene: TRBV27; j_gene: TRBJ2-3; abundance: few; CDR3aa: CASRPAGGYTDTQYF; CDR3nt: TGTGCCAGCAGGCCAGCGGGGGGATACACAGATACGCAGTATTTT
d_gene: TRBD1; v_gene: TRBV24-1; j_gene: TRBJ1-5; abundance: NA; CDR3aa: CATSVGQGFDQPQHF; CDR3nt: TGTGCCACCAGTGTGGGACAGGGGTTCGATCAGCCCCAGCATTTT
d_gene: TRBD1; v_gene: TRBV14; j_gene: TRBJ1-4; abundance: NA; CDR3aa: CASSQSGTGWIDKKLFF; CDR3nt: TGTGCCAGCAGCCAATCAGGGACAGGGTGGATTGATAAAAAACTGTTTTTT
d_gene: NA; v_gene: TRBV19; j_gene: TRBJ1-2; abundance: NA; CDR3aa: CASSLREVRDGYTF; CDR3nt: TGTGCCAGTAGTCTCAGGGAGGTTAGAGATGGCTACACCTTC
d_gene: TRBD2; v_gene: TRBV2; j_gene: TRBJ2-3; abundance: many; CDR3aa: CASSDIGLAVTSTDTQYF; CDR3nt: TGTGCCAGCAGTGACATAGGACTAGCGGTAACTAGCACAGATACGCAGTATTTT
d_gene: TRBD2; v_gene: TRBV7-2; j_gene: TRBJ2-3; abundance: many; CDR3aa: CASSDKRGMSTDTQYF; CDR3nt: TGTGCCAGCAGCGACAAGCGGGGGATGAGCACAGATACGCAGTATTTT
d_gene: TRBD1; v_gene: TRBV6-1; j_gene: TRBJ2-7; abundance: many; CDR3aa: CASKTQGATSSYEQYF; CDR3nt: TGTGCCAGCAAAACACAGGGGGCCACCTCCTCCTACGAGCAGTACTTC
d_gene: NA; v_gene: TRBV20-1; j_gene: TRBJ2-7; abundance: NA; CDR3aa: CSARDQLGGYEQYF; CDR3nt: TGCAGTGCTAGAGATCAGCTAGGTGGATACGAGCAGTACTTC
d_gene: NA; v_gene: TRBV11-2; j_gene: TRBJ2-2; abundance: many; CDR3aa: CASRFIDQLGHTGELFF; CDR3nt: TGTGCCAGCAGATTCATTGATCAGCTGGGGCACACCGGGGAGCTGTTTTTT
d_gene: TRBD2; v_gene: TRBV6-2/TRBV6-3; j_gene: TRBJ2-5; abundance: NA; CDR3aa: CASTGLAVQETQYF; CDR3nt: TGTGCCAGCACAGGACTAGCGGTACAAGAGACCCAGTACTTC
d_gene: NA; v_gene: TRBV11-3; j_gene: TRBJ2-1; abundance: many; CDR3aa: CASSLRDSSYNEQFF; CDR3nt: TGTGCCAGCAGCCTAAGGGATAGCTCCTACAATGAGCAGTTCTTC
d_gene: NA; v_gene: TRBV15; j_gene: TRBJ1-4; abundance: few; CDR3aa: CATSSQLTNEKLFF; CDR3nt: TGTGCCACCAGCAGTCAGTTAACTAATGAAAAACTGTTTTTT
d_gene: NA; v_gene: TRBV5-1; j_gene: TRBJ2-7; abundance: few; CDR3aa: CASSLNSAQAYEQYF; CDR3nt: TGCGCCAGCAGCTTGAATAGCGCACAGGCCTACGAGCAGTACTTC
d_gene: NA; v_gene: TRBV5-8; j_gene: TRBJ1-1; abundance: few; CDR3aa: CAGAEAFF; CDR3nt: TGTGCCGGGGCTGAAGCTTTCTTT